The 25 T cell receptor beta chains below all came from one sample that was sequenced in a study of blood T cell repertoires in COVID-19. TCRdb's table, derived via immunoSEQ multiplex PCR, lists solely in-frame clones and lacks some. The table includes 200,000 to 300,000 clones, approximately 81% detected once. The sample consisted of peripheral blood. The receptors shown here come from a woman older than 75 with acute or convalescent COVID-19.

The V and J genes are TRBV2 and TRBJ2-7, with 10 bases matching TRBD1. Trimming cost V 4 bases and J 6 bases; bases outside gene matches: 6. The CDR3 is 14 residues long. The germline CDR1 and CDR2 sequences are SNHLY and FYNNEI. The CDR3 loop reads CASSAGTGDREQYF. CDR3 DNA: TGTGCCAGCAGTGCTGGGACAGGGGATCGCGAGCAGTACTTC.

This chain uses TRBV2 with TRBJ2-5, with TRBD2 as a possible D gene (6 bases). CDR1 SNHLY and CDR2 FYNNEI come from the germline V gene. Trimming removed 6 bases at V and 4 bases at J, with 15 bases between. This CDR3 has 14 residues. CDR3 sequence (DNA): TGTGCCAGCAGAGGGACTCGAGGAGGAGAGACCCAGTACTTC. Its translation is CASRGTRGGETQYF.

This clone was found once. CDR3 sequence reads: CASSFSDLGGPDTQYF. The CDR3 coding sequence is TGTGCCAGCAGCTTTTCCGACTTGGGGGGGCCAGATACGCAGTATTTT. The rearrangement joins TRBV5-8 to TRBJ2-3; D is perhaps TRBD2 (7 bases). Trimming removed 2 bases at V and 4 bases at J, with 17 bases between. The CDR3 covers 16 residues. Germline V gene sequence: CDR1 SGHTS, CDR2 YDEGEE. The full variable domain, completed using reference TRBV5-8 and TRBJ2-3, is EAGVTQSPTHLIKTRGQQATLRCSPISGHTSVYWYQQALGLGLQFLLWYDEGEERNRGNFPPRFSGRQFPNYSSELNVNALELEDSALYLCASSFSDLGGPDTQYFGPGTRLTVL.

This rearrangement joins TRBV2 to TRBJ1-5; 7 bases match TRBD1. The CDR3 is 15 residues long. V was clipped by 6 bases and J by 1 base; unmatched bases: 6. Germline V CDR1 and CDR2: SNHLY, FYNNEI. DNA of the CDR3: TGTGCCAGCAGCGTACCGGGACAGAGCAATCAGCCCCAGCATTTT. Residues: CASSVPGQSNQPQHF. The variable domain in full, completed from reference TRBV2 and TRBJ1-5, reads EPEVTQTPSHQVTQMGQEVILRCVPISNHLYFYWYRQILGQKVEFLVSFYNNEISEKSEIFDDQFSVERPDGSNFTLKIRSTKLEDSAMYFCASSVPGQSNQPQHFGDGTRLSIL.

This clone has at least ten counts. The chain recombines TRBV30 with TRBJ2-5, with D possibly TRBD1 on 5 matching bases. The V gene's germline CDR1 is GTSNPN and CDR2 SVGIG (reference sequence). Trimming pared 5 bases from V and 5 bases from J, leaving 24 bases between. CDR3 size: 16 residues. The CDR3 DNA is TGTGCCTGGTGTCAGCAGGGATCTTTTGGCGTGGAGACCCAGTACTTC. It yields the protein CAWCQQGSFGVETQYF.

CDR3 sequence reads: CASSLDSLAGGYEQYF. The CDR3 region has the DNA TGTGCCAGCAGCTTAGATTCTCTAGCGGGCGGATACGAGCAGTACTTC. This chain uses TRBV11-3 with TRBJ2-7; 8 bases fit TRBD2. Germline V gene sequence: CDR1 SGHNT, CDR2 YENEEA. The CDR3 loop spans 16 amino acids. Germline trimming cut 0 bases from V and 4 bases from J; bases unmatched to any gene: 8.

This chain joins TRBV28 and TRBJ2-1; TRBD1 agrees at 7 bases. The CDR3 sequence is 14 residues long. CDR1 is MDHEN, CDR2 SYDVKM, per germline. Trimming removed 4 bases from V and 5 bases from J; junction bases left unmatched: 5. CDR3 loop: CASSSLTGNNEQFF. The CDR3 nucleotides are TGTGCCAGCAGTTCATTGACAGGGAACAATGAGCAGTTCTTC. Full variable domain (missing parts from reference TRBV28 and TRBJ2-1): DVKVTQSSRYLVKRTGEKVFLECVQDMDHENMFWYRQDPGLGLRLIYFSYDVKMKEKGDIPEGYSVSREKKERFSLILESASTNQTSMYLCASSSLTGNNEQFFGPGTRLTVL.

The chain employs TRBV11-3 and TRBJ2-3; 8 bases match TRBD1. CDR1 and CDR2 (germline): SGHNT, YENEEA. Trimming at V came to 4 bases and at J to 1 base, leaving 4 bases not matched to a gene. This CDR3 has 15 residues. DNA of the CDR3: TGTGCCAGCAGCTACGCGACAGGGGGCACAGATACGCAGTATTTT. This translates into CASSYATGGTDTQYF.

This sequence joins TRBV6-5 and TRBJ1-6; 11 positions match TRBD1. Germline CDR1 reads MNHEY; CDR2 reads SVGAGI. After removal of 6 bases from V and 9 bases from J, the junction contained 4 bases not matched to a gene. The CDR3 loop spans 14 amino acids. CDR3 sequence reads: CASSSGTGGSPLHF. CDR3 nucleotides: TGTGCCAGCAGCTCCGGGACAGGGGGTTCACCCCTCCACTTT.

This clone was observed a handful of times. The chain joins TRBV7-2 to TRBJ1-3, with 9 bases matching TRBD1. CDR1 and CDR2 (germline): SGHTA, FQGNSA. The CDR3 loop spans 14 amino acids. V lost 1 base to trimming and J lost 6 bases; unmatched junction nucleotides: 1. The CDR3 region has the DNA TGTGCCAGCAGCTTAGGGACAGGGGTAAACACCATATATTTT. Protein: CASSLGTGVNTIYF.

This CDR3 reads CSVARGDTGELFF. In nucleotides, the CDR3 is TGCAGCGTTGCCAGGGGCGACACCGGGGAGCTGTTTTTT. The rearrangement joins TRBV29-1 to TRBJ2-2, with D possibly matching TRBD1 (6 bases). Looked up from germline, CDR1 is SQVTM and CDR2 is ANQGSEA. The V gene lost 4 bases and the J gene lost 3 bases, with 9 bases spanning the gap. The CDR3 length is 13 residues.

This clone turned up a few times. The V and J genes are TRBV7-9 and TRBJ1-3; TRBD1 might be the D (5 bases). Per germline, CDR1 SEHNR and CDR2 FQNEAQ (reference sequence). The V and J ends lost 8 bases and 0 bases respectively, with 17 bases between them. The CDR3 length is 16 residues. The CDR3 spells CASDIFVGGSGNTIYF. The CDR3 DNA reads TGTGCCAGCGATATATTTGTGGGGGGCTCTGGAAACACCATATATTTT.

Here the CDR3 reads CASSLDSLNTEAFF. CDR3 in DNA: TGCGCCAGCAGCTTGGACAGCCTGAACACTGAAGCTTTCTTT. The V gene is TRBV5-1, the J gene TRBJ1-1; D is unresolved. V was clipped by 0 bases and J by 0 bases, with 6 bases between them. This CDR3 region has 14 residues. The V gene's germline CDR1 is SGHRS and CDR2 YFSETQ.

CDR3 in amino acids: CASSEGQSLGNTIYF. CDR3 DNA sequence: TGCGCCAGCAGCGAAGGACAGTCTCTTGGAAACACCATATATTTT. The chain links TRBV5-1 to TRBJ1-3; a weak D match, TRBD1 (6 bases). The CDR3 covers 15 residues. The V end was cut by 4 bases, the J end by 3 bases, with 14 bases between. Germline values: CDR1 SGHRS, CDR2 YFSETQ.

The chain joins TRBV3-1 (or the pseudogene TRBV3-2) to TRBJ2-5; possible D gene TRBD2, 6 bases. The CDR3 has 16 residues. Trimming shortened V by 7 bases and J by 0 bases, and 18 bases separated the two germline ends. CDR1 and CDR2 from the germline V gene are LGHDT and YNNKEL (reference sequence). The CDR3 region is CASTKGTGEYQETQYF. The CDR3 nucleotides are TGTGCCAGCACCAAAGGAACGGGAGAGTACCAAGAGACCCAGTACTTC.

J is TRBJ2-2 and V is TRBV3-1 (or the pseudogene TRBV3-2); D possibly corresponds to TRBD1 (5 bases). The CDR3 is 15 residues long. Trimming stripped 1 base from V and 6 bases from J, with 12 bases between. Germline V CDR1 and CDR2: LGHDT, YNNKEL (reference sequence). This CDR3 reads CASSQVGVDAGELFF. In DNA form, the CDR3 reads TGTGCCAGCAGCCAAGTAGGGGTCGACGCCGGGGAGCTGTTTTTT.

This clone was observed once. The chain joins TRBV28 to TRBJ2-2, with 11 bases fitting TRBD2. The CDR3 is 16 residues long. Germline-derived CDR1 and CDR2 are MDHEN and SYDVKM. Germline trimming cut 6 bases from V and 6 bases from J; bases unmatched to any gene: 9. CDR3 sequence (DNA): TGTGCCAGCAGCACATTAGCGGGAGGGCCTTCCGGGGAGCTGTTTTTT. Translating gives CASSTLAGGPSGELFF.

This sequence joins TRBV19 and TRBJ2-1; 9 positions agree with TRBD2. There are 15 residues in the CDR3. Germline V gene lookup returns CDR1 LNHDA and CDR2 SQIVND (reference sequence). V lost 2 bases and J lost 12; bases outside the gene matches: 11. CDR3 loop: CASSISSGGPQGQFF. Written as DNA, the CDR3 is TGTGCCAGTAGTATATCCAGCGGGGGGCCGCAGGGGCAGTTCTTC. The variable domain in full, completed from reference TRBV19 and TRBJ2-1, reads DGGITQSPKYLFRKEGQNVTLSCEQNLNHDAMYWYRQDPGQGLRLIYYSQIVNDFQKGDIAEGYSVSREKKESFPLTVTSAQKNPTAFYLCASSISSGGPQGQFFGPGTRLTVL.

The V call is TRBV18, the J call TRBJ2-3, with TRBD2 identical over 16 bases. V dropped 1 base and J dropped 9; count of bases not matched to a gene: 7. The CDR3 sequence is 17 residues long. CDR1 is KGHSH and CDR2 is LQKENI in the germline V gene. As DNA, the CDR3 is TGTGCCAGCTCACCACGGGGACTAGCGGGGGGGCCAGTCACGCAGTATTTT. This sequence encodes CASSPRGLAGGPVTQYF. Using reference TRBV18 and TRBJ2-3 for the parts outside the CDR3, the full variable domain is NAGVMQNPRHLVRRRGQEARLRCSPMKGHSHVYWYRQLPEEGLKFMVYLQKENIIDESGMPKERFSAEFPKEGPSILRIQQVVRGDSAAYFCASSPRGLAGGPVTQYFGPGTRLTVL.

The chain links TRBV30 to TRBJ1-1; no clear D. CDR1 is GTSNPN and CDR2 is SVGIG in the germline V gene (reference sequence). CDR3 length: 15 residues. Trimming took 0 bases from V and 0 from J, leaving 11 bases between them. This CDR3 reads CAWSVLDSVNTEAFF. In nucleotides, the CDR3 is TGTGCCTGGAGTGTACTAGACTCGGTGAACACTGAAGCTTTCTTT.

This clone was detected a few times. This chain connects TRBV4-2 to TRBJ1-2; no clear D. The V end lost 2 bases, the J end lost 8 bases, and 21 bases lay between the germline ends. The CDR3 consists of 16 residues. Germline CDR1 reads LGHNA; CDR2 reads YNFKEQ. The CDR3 sequence is CASSQRPGPQTGGYTF. The CDR3 coding sequence is TGTGCCAGCAGCCAACGACCGGGCCCCCAAACGGGAGGCTACACCTTC.

V and J are TRBV25-1 and TRBJ1-6; D is unclear. Trimming shortened V by 6 bases and J by 8 bases, and 8 bases separated the two germline ends. CDR3 length equals 12 residues. CDR1 is MGHDK and CDR2 is SYGVNS in the germline V gene. The CDR3 DNA is TGTGCCAGCAGAGACGGGGATTCACCCCTCCACTTT. Protein product: CASRDGDSPLHF.

This clone appeared once. The V and J genes are TRBV5-3 and TRBJ1-2, with 9 bases lining up with TRBD1. TRBV5-3 is an open reading frame whose function is uncertain. The CDR3 is 14 residues long. The ends lost 4 bases at V and 7 bases at J; junction bases unmatched: 8. CDR3 DNA: TGTGCCAGAAGCCAAATACAGGGGGCGAGTGGCTACACCTTC. Protein product: CARSQIQGASGYTF.

CDR3 loop: CASSEVGGAEAFF. DNA of the CDR3: TGTGCCAGTAGTGAGGTAGGGGGTGCTGAAGCTTTCTTT. The V gene is TRBV19, the J gene TRBJ1-1, with D possibly matching TRBD1 (6 bases). This CDR3 spans 13 amino acids. The germline V and J ends were trimmed by 5 bases and 6 bases, with 13 bases remaining between them. Germline V gene sequence: CDR1 LNHDA, CDR2 SQIVND (reference sequence). Supplemented by reference TRBV19 and TRBJ1-1, the full variable domain reads DGGITQSPKYLFRKEGQNVTLSCEQNLNHDAMYWYRQDPGQGLRLIYYSQIVNDFQKGDIAEGYSVSREKKESFPLTVTSAQKNPTAFYLCASSEVGGAEAFFGQGTRLTVV.

The gene calls are TRBV3-1 (or the pseudogene TRBV3-2) and TRBJ2-3; 13 positions agree with TRBD2. Trimming cost V 2 bases and J 0 bases; bases outside gene matches: 2. CDR3 length: 17 amino acids. Germline V gene lookup returns CDR1 LGHDT and CDR2 YNNKEL (reference sequence). CDR3 amino acids: CASSQKTSGRSTDTQYF. The CDR3 DNA follows: TGTGCCAGCAGCCAAAAGACTAGCGGGAGGAGCACAGATACGCAGTATTTT.